This is a list of T cell receptor beta chains from one sample in a study of blood T cell repertoires in COVID-19. Assay used: immunoSEQ multiplex PCR; TCRdb lists only in-frame clones, some missing. The repertoire includes some 260,000 clones, 88% of them detected once, and around 0.7% sits in the top ten. Sequencing used peripheral blood. The receptors were sampled from a human donor in a cohort sampled during active COVID-19. Each CDR3 is given with its conserved first and last residue. Each record gives: clone size, J gene, D gene, V gene, CDR3 protein, CDR3 DNA. A D gene is named only where the DNA matches it firmly. Part of the rows lack a size; the others show once, few, many or a class for expanded clones.

>.|TRBJ2-7|TRBD1|TRBV11-2
CASSSRTGGVYEQYF
TGTGCCAGCAGCTCTCGGACAGGGGGCGTTTACGAGCAGTACTTC
>.|TRBJ2-7|TRBD1|TRBV11-3
CASSSTGGSYEQYF
TGTGCCAGCAGCTCGACAGGGGGCTCCTACGAGCAGTACTTC
>.|TRBJ2-7|.|TRBV5-4
CASSLHPDSEQYF
TGTGCCAGCAGCTTACACCCTGATTCCGAGCAGTACTTC
>.|TRBJ1-4|.|TRBV6-6
CASRLGSEKLFF
TGTGCCAGCAGGTTGGGCAGTGAAAAACTGTTTTTT
>.|TRBJ2-3|.|TRBV28
CASSFSRSTDTQYF
TGTGCCAGCAGTTTTTCCAGGTCCACAGATACGCAGTATTTT
>.|TRBJ2-7|.|TRBV14
CASSQDARDYEQYF
TGTGCCAGCAGCCAAGATGCCCGAGACTACGAGCAGTACTTC
>.|TRBJ1-1|TRBD1|TRBV24-1
CATSDPPGQGAGEAFF
TGTGCCACCAGTGATCCCCCCGGACAGGGGGCAGGTGAAGCTTTCTTT
>.|TRBJ1-1|.|TRBV7-8
CASSPQTLNTEAFF
TGTGCCAGCAGCCCTCAGACTCTGAACACTGAAGCTTTCTTT
>.|TRBJ2-7|.|TRBV5-1
CASSLVAGALSYEQYF
TGCGCCAGCAGCTTGGTTGCAGGGGCCCTTAGCTACGAGCAGTACTTC
>.|TRBJ2-1|TRBD2|TRBV6-5
CASRVGGSNEQFF
TGTGCCAGCAGAGTGGGGGGGTCCAATGAGCAGTTCTTC
>few|TRBJ1-1|.|TRBV12-5
CASGLDIMTEAFF
TGTGCTAGTGGTTTAGACATTATGACTGAAGCTTTCTTT
>.|TRBJ2-2|.|TRBV21-1
CASMVISRTGELFF
TGTGCCAGCATGGTGATCTCGCGAACCGGGGAGCTGTTTTTT
>.|TRBJ1-2|TRBD1|TRBV12-5
CASGTGGLGYTF
TGTGCTAGTGGTACAGGGGGCCTTGGCTACACCTTC
>.|TRBJ1-5|.|TRBV27
CASSPSVGDTNQPQHF
TGTGCCAGCAGCCCCTCGGTGGGAGATACGAATCAGCCCCAGCATTTT
>.|TRBJ1-1|.|TRBV7-8
CASSHHGLGGTEAFF
TGTGCCAGCAGCCACCATGGGCTGGGAGGAACTGAAGCTTTCTTT
>once|TRBJ2-7|.|TRBV4-3
CASSSGVRGNNYEQYF
TGCGCCAGCAGCTCTGGGGTGCGCGGGAACAACTACGAGCAGTACTTC
>.|TRBJ2-7|.|TRBV5-1
CASEGGNEQYF
TGCGCCAGCGAGGGGGGGAACGAGCAGTACTTC
>.|TRBJ2-7|.|TRBV7-9
CASNDHAGPEQYF
TGTGCCAGCAACGACCACGCGGGTCCCGAGCAGTACTTC
>once|TRBJ2-3|.|TRBV9
CASSVSGTSTDTQYF
TGTGCCAGCAGCGTATCGGGGACTAGCACAGATACGCAGTATTTT
>once|TRBJ1-2|TRBD1|TRBV3-1/TRBV3-2
CASSHLGQARGYTF
TGTGCCAGCAGCCATTTGGGACAGGCTCGGGGCTACACCTTC
>.|TRBJ1-1|TRBD1|TRBV7-8
CASSFQGRGPGQVNTEAFF
TGTGCCAGCAGCTTCCAGGGGAGAGGACCGGGACAGGTGAACACTGAAGCTTTCTTT
>few|TRBJ2-5|.|TRBV5-1
CASSFGGYQETQYF
TGCGCCAGCAGCTTTGGGGGCTACCAAGAGACCCAGTACTTC
>once|TRBJ2-3|TRBD2|TRBV7-3
CASSRDGRTTDTQYF
TGTGCCAGCAGCCGGGACGGGAGGACCACAGATACGCAGTATTTT
>.|TRBJ1-5|TRBD1|TRBV7-7
CASSPDGQGLVCNQPQHF
TGTGCTAGCAGCCCCGATGGACAGGGGCTCGTTTGCAATCAGCCCCAGCATTTT
>.|TRBJ2-7|.|TRBV6-1
CASSEFLGQDKKQYF
TGTGCCAGCAGTGAATTTTTGGGTCAGGACAAGAAGCAGTACTTC
>.|TRBJ2-1|TRBD2|TRBV5-1
CASSLDRLAGGNEQFF
TGCGCCAGCAGCTTGGATCGACTAGCGGGAGGGAATGAGCAGTTCTTC